This TCR beta chain comes out of a study of blood T cell repertoires in COVID-19. For the study at large: T cells, B-cell-depleted T cells, or PBMCs provided the cDNA or gDNA that served as material.

Participants spanned ages about 18 to 100 years and resided in roughly 22 US areas. Participants were placed into cohorts based on the clinical history they reported. The CDR3 has 14 residues. Germline CDR1 is SNHLY and CDR2 is FYNNEI. The V end lost 7 bases, the J end lost 1 base, and 13 bases lay between the germline ends. Source study methods: Amplification from reference gene primers served as the basis for estimated nucleated cell counts. The data were produced by immunoSEQ multiplex PCR, yet TCRdb's version contains in-frame clones alone and is incomplete. V, J and clone size reflect that table, while D and trimming were determined from the DNA. The repertoire holds approximately 330,000 clones, with around 85% as singletons.

The TCR sequence derives from a woman in her thirties or forties with acute COVID-19. The specimen sequenced was PBMCs or T cells enriched from blood (not recorded which). The chain employs TRBV2 and TRBJ1-1, with D possibly being TRBD1 (5 bases). The CDR3 coding sequence is TGTGCCAGCAATTCTGGAGGGACGAACACTGAAGCTTTCTTT. Its protein is CASNSGGTNTEAFF.